Following are 3 T cell receptor beta chains from one sample sequenced in a study of T cell repertoires in cytomegalovirus infection. One entry per CDR3 protein, called by TCRdb with MiXCR from the reads. This repertoire shows about 180,000 distinct CDR3 sequences, about 18% found once; its top ten account for under 30%. The sequenced sample consisted of CD8+ T cells from PBMCs. The receptor source for this set is a human donor in good health (CMV status not recorded). Some clones in this sample may be carry-over from other donors' samples.

This chain uses TRBV6-6 with TRBJ2-2; the D call may be TRBD1 or TRBD2 (5 bases each). Germline lookup yields CDR1 MNHNY and CDR2 SVGAGI (reference sequence). The CDR3 length is 14 residues. V was clipped by 2 bases and J by 6 bases, with 10 bases between them. The CDR3 reads CASSYGWDPGELFF. The CDR3 DNA sequence: TGTGCCAGCAGTTACGGATGGGACCCCGGGGAGCTGTTTTTT.

This clonotype was counted only a few times. V gene TRBV6-2 or TRBV6-3 combines with J gene TRBJ2-2; possible D gene TRBD1, 5 bases. The CDR3 loop spans 13 amino acids. V was shortened by 4 bases and J by 6 bases, with 9 bases between the two germline ends. Germline CDR1 reads MNHEY; CDR2 reads SVGEGT. CDR3 in DNA: TGTGCCAGCAGTTGGCAGGGATCCGGGGAGCTGTTTTTT. Translating it yields CASSWQGSGELFF.

This clonotype appeared a single time. The chain carries TRBV7-6 and TRBJ2-7; 8 nucleotides agree with TRBD2. Losses at the gene ends were 3 bases for V and 0 bases for J; bases not matched to a gene: 7. CDR1 SGHVS and CDR2 FNYEAQ come from the germline V gene. The CDR3 totals 16 residues. This CDR3 reads CASSLNGGALSYEQYF. The CDR3 DNA sequence: TGTGCCAGCAGCTTGAACGGGGGGGCTCTCTCCTACGAGCAGTACTTC. Full variable domain (outside the CDR3, taken from reference TRBV7-6 and TRBJ2-7): GAGVSQSPRYKVTKRGQDVALRCDPISGHVSLYWYRQALGQGPEFLTYFNYEAQQDKSGLPNDRFSAERPEGSISTLTIQRTEQRDSAMYRCASSLNGGALSYEQYFGPGTRLTVT.